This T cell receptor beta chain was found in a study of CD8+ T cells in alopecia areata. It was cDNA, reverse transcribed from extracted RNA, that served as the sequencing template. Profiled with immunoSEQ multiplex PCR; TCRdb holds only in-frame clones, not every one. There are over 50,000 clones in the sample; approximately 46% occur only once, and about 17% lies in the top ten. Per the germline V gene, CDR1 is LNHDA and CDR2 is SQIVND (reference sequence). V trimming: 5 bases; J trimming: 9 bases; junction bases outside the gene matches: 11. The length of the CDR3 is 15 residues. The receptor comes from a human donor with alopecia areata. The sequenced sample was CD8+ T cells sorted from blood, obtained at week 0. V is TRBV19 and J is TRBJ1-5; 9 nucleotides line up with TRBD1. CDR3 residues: CASSLGTGPLRPQHF. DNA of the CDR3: TGTGCCAGTAGTCTCGGGACAGGGCCCCTTCGGCCCCAGCATTTT.